The 27 T cell receptor beta chains reported below all come from one sample, sequenced in a study of T cells in Graves' hyperthyroidism and ophthalmopathy. RNA transcripts were the template for amplifying TCR beta CDR3 regions. Researchers ran a first-round RT-PCR on the TCR CDR3 using the HTBI primer set. TCRdb reprocessed the multiplex PCR reads via MiXCR and lists one record per CDR3 protein. Of under 550,000 distinct CDR3 sequences detected, 15% to 20% appear once; the ten largest clones hold approximately 48%. What was sequenced was blood. The source of these receptors is a man aged 35-49 years with Graves' ophthalmopathy.

The V and J genes are TRBV11-1 and TRBJ1-1; no clear D. This CDR3 is 13 amino acids long. Trimming took off 10 bases at V and 7 bases at J, with 19 bases between the two ends. Germline-derived CDR1 and CDR2 are SGHAT and FQDESV (reference sequence). Here the CDR3 reads CAIILGYPSEAFF. CDR3 bases: TGTGCCATTATACTAGGGTACCCCAGTGAAGCTTTCTTT. Together with reference TRBV11-1 and TRBJ1-1, the CDR3 gives the full variable domain: EAEVAQSPRYKITEKSQAVAFWCDPISGHATLYWYRQILGQGPELLVQFQDESVVDDSQLPKDRFSAERLKGVDSTLKIQPAELGDSAMYLCAIILGYPSEAFFGQGTRLTVV.

This clonotype was detected many times. The J gene is TRBJ2-1, the V gene TRBV2, with D possibly TRBD1 on 5 matching bases. The CDR3 totals 15 residues. Germline CDR1 SNHLY, CDR2 FYNNEI. Trimming shortened V by 4 bases and J by 6 bases, and 16 bases separated the two germline ends. The CDR3 region has the DNA TGTGCCAGCAGTGGGACACCTGAGCTTAGCAATGAGCAGTTCTTC. As protein: CASSGTPELSNEQFF.

This clonotype has more than one count but fewer than ten. V and J are TRBV5-1 and TRBJ2-2; D unresolved. The CDR3 consists of 14 residues. V was trimmed by 3 bases and J by 8 bases, leaving 14 bases between them. Germline V gene data show CDR1 as SGHRS and CDR2 as YFSETQ. The CDR3 loop is CASSSDDLRGELFF. CDR3 coding DNA: TGCGCCAGCAGCTCGGACGATTTAAGGGGGGAGCTGTTTTTT.

The CDR3: CASSLSGDRQYEQYF. In DNA, the CDR3 is TGTGCCAGCAGTTTATCTGGGGACCGCCAATACGAGCAGTACTTC. V gene TRBV27 combines with J gene TRBJ2-7; either TRBD1 or TRBD2 may supply D (5 bases each). CDR1 is MNHEY and CDR2 is SMNVEV in the germline V gene (reference sequence). CDR3 size: 15 residues. V lost 0 bases, J lost 4 bases, and 13 bases lay in between.

This clonotype has a count of ten or more. The chain has TRBV3-1 and TRBJ2-7; a weak D match, TRBD2 (5 bases). V lost 0 bases and J lost 7, with 10 bases in between. The V gene's germline CDR1 is LGHDT and CDR2 YNNKEL (reference sequence). The CDR3 has 13 residues. CDR3 amino acids: CASSQENGNEQYF. In DNA, the CDR3 is TGTGCCAGCAGCCAAGAAAACGGGAATGAGCAGTACTTC.

This clonotype was observed many times. V gene TRBV7-2 combines with J gene TRBJ2-7; D gene unclear. With 0 bases removed from V and 3 bases from J, the gap between germline ends came to 9 bases. Per germline, CDR1 SGHTA and CDR2 FQGNSA. This CDR3 is built from 14 residues. CDR3 in amino acids: CASSLAPSFYEQYF. In nucleotides, the CDR3 is TGTGCCAGCAGCTTAGCGCCCAGCTTCTACGAGCAGTACTTC.

This clonotype has a single count. This chain uses TRBV30 with TRBJ1-6; D is uncertain. This CDR3 comprises 15 residues. Looked up from germline, CDR1 is GTSNPN and CDR2 is SVGIG (reference sequence). The germline V and J ends were trimmed by 0 bases and 7 bases, with 13 bases remaining between them. CDR3 amino acids: CAWSVGQNENSPLHF. For the CDR3, the DNA is TGTGCCTGGAGTGTTGGGCAGAACGAGAATTCACCCCTCCACTTT.

The table lists this clonotype with many counts. CDR3 nucleotide sequence: TGTGCCAGCAGCACAGCTGGACAGGGGGGAGAGACCCAGTACTTC. Translating gives CASSTAGQGGETQYF. The rearrangement joins TRBV3-1 to TRBJ2-5; TRBD1 matches at 10 bases. J gave up 4 bases and V 5 bases, and 7 bases lay outside the gene matches. Germline lookup yields CDR1 LGHDT and CDR2 YNNKEL (reference sequence). The CDR3 loop spans 15 amino acids.

V and J are TRBV29-1 and TRBJ2-1, with D possibly matching TRBD1 (5 bases). The V gene lost 5 bases and the J gene lost 0 bases, with 11 bases spanning the gap. Germline CDR1 is SQVTM and CDR2 is ANQGSEA. The CDR3 sequence is 14 residues long. The CDR3 sequence is CSVLRQSSYNEQFF. Written as DNA, the CDR3 is TGCAGCGTTCTCCGACAGAGCTCCTACAATGAGCAGTTCTTC.

This clonotype was counted ten times or more. J is TRBJ2-3 and V is TRBV7-3; perhaps D is TRBD1 or TRBD2 (5 bases each). V shed 2 bases and J shed 2 bases, with 8 bases lying between them. This CDR3 spans 14 amino acids. In germline, CDR1 is SGHTA, CDR2 FQGTGA. The CDR3 sequence is CASSLGTSTDTQYF. The CDR3 bases are TGTGCCAGCAGCTTAGGGACCTCCACAGATACGCAGTATTTT.

The V gene is TRBV6-2 or TRBV6-3, the J gene TRBJ2-2, with 10 positions matching TRBD2. V lost 4 bases and J lost 1; bases outside the gene matches: 6. The CDR3 is 17 amino acids. CDR1 and CDR2 (germline): MNHEY, SVGEGT. CDR3 sequence (DNA): TGTGCCAGCAGTTCCGCTGGACTAGCGGAGAACACCGGGGAGCTGTTTTTT. Its protein product is CASSSAGLAENTGELFF.

J is TRBJ2-1 and V is TRBV7-9, with a tentative D call TRBD2 (6 bases). The CDR3 is made up of 14 amino acids. Between the trimmed V and J ends, which lost 8 bases and 7 bases, there was a span of 18 bases. The germline gives CDR1 SEHNR, CDR2 FQNEAQ (reference sequence). Here the CDR3 reads CASGSRREQNEQFF. In DNA form, the CDR3 reads TGTGCCAGCGGCTCTCGACGGGAGCAGAATGAGCAGTTCTTC.

This clonotype has a count of ten or more. The junction shows a germline mismatch at one end, possibly a read error. The chain joins TRBV18 to TRBJ2-2; D is perhaps TRBD1 (5 bases). The CDR3 runs to 13 residues. Per germline, CDR1 KGHSH and CDR2 LQKENI. The CDR3 reads CASSQPEVGALFF. In nucleotides, the CDR3 is TGTGCCAGCTCACAACCCGAGGTTGGGGCGCTGTTTTTT.

This clonotype was counted at least ten times. This chain joins TRBV7-2 and TRBJ2-7; 10 bases agree with TRBD2. CDR1 is SGHTA, CDR2 FQGNSA, per germline. This CDR3 is built from 19 residues. V gave up 2 bases and J gave up 2 bases; unmatched junction bases: 15. CDR3 sequence (DNA): TGTGCCAGCAGCTTAAGGGAAAGAGTCGGGCTAGCGGGAGCCTACGAGCAGTACTTC. It encodes CASSLRERVGLAGAYEQYF. The complete variable domain, with remaining parts taken from reference TRBV7-2 and TRBJ2-7, reads GAGVSQSPSNKVTEKGKDVELRCDPISGHTALYWYRQSLGQGLEFLIYFQGNSAPDKSGLPSDRFSAERTGGSVSTLTIQRTQQEDSAVYLCASSLRERVGLAGAYEQYFGPGTRLTVT.

CDR3: CASSERAPYNSPLHF. In DNA form, the CDR3 reads TGTGCCAGCAGTGAAAGGGCACCTTATAATTCACCCCTCCACTTT. The V gene is TRBV12-3 or TRBV12-4, the J gene TRBJ1-6; D remains ambiguous. The ends were cut back, 5 bases at V and 4 bases at J, with 12 bases in the middle. CDR3 length: 15 residues.

This clonotype was seen at least ten times. The rearrangement joins TRBV5-1 to TRBJ1-1; the D is unclear. Deletions cut 1 base from V and 4 bases from J, with 8 bases between. The germline gives CDR1 SGHRS, CDR2 YFSETQ. This CDR3 spans 13 amino acids. The CDR3 is CASSLPPITEAFF. CDR3 sequence (DNA): TGCGCCAGCAGCTTGCCCCCGATCACTGAAGCTTTCTTT.

This clonotype was seen more than once but under ten times. This chain joins TRBV2 and TRBJ1-2; maybe TRBD1 (5 bases). Germline CDR1 reads SNHLY; CDR2 reads FYNNEI. The V end was cut by 3 bases, the J end by 3 bases, with 11 bases between. The CDR3 is made up of 14 amino acids. CDR3 sequence (DNA): TGTGCCAGCAGTGAGGGGGGGGACTACTATGGCTACACCTTC. This gives the protein CASSEGGDYYGYTF.

The chain uses TRBV6-2 or TRBV6-3 and TRBJ1-5; perhaps TRBD1 as D (5 bases). Trimming removed 0 bases from V and 4 bases from J, with 16 bases in between. The CDR3 is made up of 17 amino acids. Germline V gene lookup returns CDR1 MNHEY and CDR2 SVGEGT. CDR3 loop: CASSYSGSTGSNQPQHF. DNA of the CDR3: TGTGCCAGCAGTTACTCGGGTTCAACAGGATCTAATCAGCCCCAGCATTTT.

This chain uses TRBV7-6 with TRBJ2-3; no clear D gene. The V gene's germline CDR1 is SGHVS and CDR2 FNYEAQ. The CDR3 sequence is 15 residues long. Trimming cost V 4 bases and J 1 base, with 12 bases left between them. The CDR3 bases are TGTGCCAGCAGCTCCACCACCGGACGCACAGATACGCAGTATTTT. Residues: CASSSTTGRTDTQYF.

This clonotype was seen more than once but under ten times. V gene TRBV2 combines with J gene TRBJ1-2; D uncertain. The CDR3 is made up of 11 amino acids. The ends were cut back, 8 bases at V and 4 bases at J, with 8 bases in the middle. In germline, CDR1 is SNHLY, CDR2 FYNNEI. The CDR3 bases are TGTGCCAGCGGCACCATCTATGGCTACACCTTC. Residues: CASGTIYGYTF.

This clonotype was seen only a few times. The chain recombines TRBV2 with TRBJ2-2; 9 bases fit TRBD1. This CDR3 comprises 16 residues. The V gene end was trimmed by 6 bases and the J gene end by 7 bases; junction bases not matched to a gene: 12. From germline, CDR1 is SNHLY and CDR2 FYNNEI. CDR3 residues: CASRKNRGRLVGELFF. Written as DNA, the CDR3 is TGTGCCAGCAGGAAGAACAGGGGGCGCCTGGTCGGGGAGCTGTTTTTT.

As DNA, the CDR3 is TGTGCCAGCAGCTCCTACAGGGAGGGTGGCACTGAAGCTTTCTTT. It encodes CASSSYREGGTEAFF. This rearrangement joins TRBV7-6 to TRBJ1-1, with D possibly being TRBD1 (6 bases). Trimming removed 4 bases at V and 4 bases at J, with 16 bases between. Germline CDR1 reads SGHVS; CDR2 reads FNYEAQ. The CDR3 is 15 residues long. The full variable domain, with the rest looked up from reference TRBV7-6 and TRBJ1-1, is GAGVSQSPRYKVTKRGQDVALRCDPISGHVSLYWYRQALGQGPEFLTYFNYEAQQDKSGLPNDRFSAERPEGSISTLTIQRTEQRDSAMYRCASSSYREGGTEAFFGQGTRLTVV.

There are a few counts of this clonotype. The chain combines TRBV11-2 with TRBJ1-2; 7 bases fit TRBD1. This CDR3 is built from 17 residues. Looked up from germline, CDR1 is SGHAT and CDR2 is FQNNGV. The J segment lost 5 bases and the V segment lost 1 base, leaving 13 bases of the junction unmatched. The CDR3 reads CASSLGPDRILWYGYTF. The CDR3 nucleotides read TGTGCCAGCAGCTTAGGCCCGGACAGGATCCTGTGGTATGGCTACACCTTC.

The chain joins TRBV4-3 to TRBJ2-3; D may be TRBD1 (6 bases). V lost 4 bases and J lost 6, with 17 bases in between. The CDR3 extends over 15 amino acids. Germline V gives CDR1 LGHNA, CDR2 YSLEER. CDR3 sequence: CASSRDLGRGDTQYF. The CDR3 DNA reads TGCGCCAGCAGCCGGGACCTGGGAAGGGGGGATACGCAGTATTTT.

V usage is TRBV28 and J usage is TRBJ2-2; 14 nucleotides agree with TRBD2. This CDR3 contains 21 residues. Unmatched junction bases numbered 16, after V lost 2 bases and J lost 5 bases. Germline V gene data show CDR1 as MDHEN and CDR2 as SYDVKM. The CDR3 protein is CASSLPRRLAGGLYGTGELFF. The CDR3 nucleotides are TGTGCCAGCAGTTTACCCCGACGACTAGCGGGAGGGCTCTATGGGACCGGGGAGCTGTTTTTT.

The J gene is TRBJ1-5, the V gene TRBV12-5, with D tentatively TRBD1 (6 bases). The CDR3 covers 19 residues. Trimming stripped 1 base from V and 4 bases from J, with 23 bases between. The germline V gene encodes CDR1 LGHNT and CDR2 FRNRAP. Here the CDR3 reads CASGLAAGHHFQGNQPQHF. For the CDR3, the DNA is TGTGCTAGTGGTTTGGCCGCGGGACATCACTTCCAGGGGAATCAGCCCCAGCATTTT.

The chain joins TRBV5-1 to TRBJ1-2, with 10 positions matching TRBD1. CDR1 and CDR2 from the germline V gene are SGHRS and YFSETQ. V shed 5 bases and J 4 bases; nucleotides not matched to a gene: 5. CDR3 size: 14 residues. The CDR3 protein is CASRLGQGLYGYTF. As DNA, the CDR3 is TGCGCCAGCAGACTGGGACAGGGGCTCTATGGCTACACCTTC.